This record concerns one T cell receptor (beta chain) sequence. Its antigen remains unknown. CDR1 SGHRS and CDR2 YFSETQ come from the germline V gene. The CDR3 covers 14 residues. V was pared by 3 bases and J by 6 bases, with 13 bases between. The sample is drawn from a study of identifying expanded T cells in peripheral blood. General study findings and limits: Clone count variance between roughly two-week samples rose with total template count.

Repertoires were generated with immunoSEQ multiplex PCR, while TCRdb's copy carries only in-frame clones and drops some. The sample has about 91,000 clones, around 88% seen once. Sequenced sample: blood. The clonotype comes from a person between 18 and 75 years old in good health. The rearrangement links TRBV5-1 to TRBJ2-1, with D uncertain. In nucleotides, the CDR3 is TGCGCCAGCAGCTCCGGGCCCAATCTCAATGAGCAGTTCTTC. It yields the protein CASSSGPNLNEQFF.